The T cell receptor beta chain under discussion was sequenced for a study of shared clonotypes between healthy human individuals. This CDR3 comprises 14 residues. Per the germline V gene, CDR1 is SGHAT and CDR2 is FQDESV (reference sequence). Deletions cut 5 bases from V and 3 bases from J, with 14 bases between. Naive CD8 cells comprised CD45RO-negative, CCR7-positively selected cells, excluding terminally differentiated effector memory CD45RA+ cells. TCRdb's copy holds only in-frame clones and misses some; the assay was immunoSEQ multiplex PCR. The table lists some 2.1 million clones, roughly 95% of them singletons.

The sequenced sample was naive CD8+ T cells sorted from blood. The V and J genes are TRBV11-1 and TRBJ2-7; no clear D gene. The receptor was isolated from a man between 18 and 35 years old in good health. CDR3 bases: TGTGCCAGCAGCCCCGGACGCCATCTCTACGAGCAGTACTTC. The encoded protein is CASSPGRHLYEQYF. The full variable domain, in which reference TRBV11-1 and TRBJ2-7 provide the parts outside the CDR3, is EAEVAQSPRYKITEKSQAVAFWCDPISGHATLYWYRQILGQGPELLVQFQDESVVDDSQLPKDRFSAERLKGVDSTLKIQPAELGDSAMYLCASSPGRHLYEQYFGPGTRLTVT.